The 7 T cell receptor beta chains given below trace back to one sample, sequenced in a study of control samples from healthy donors and cancer patients. TCRdb's copy holds only in-frame clones and misses some; the assay was immunoSEQ multiplex PCR. The table shows around 100,000 clones, with over 75% occurring only once. Sequencing was carried out using blood. These receptors came from a woman aged 50 to 60 in good health.

V and J are TRBV6-5 and TRBJ1-1, with TRBD1 as a possible D gene (6 bases). This CDR3 spans 13 amino acids. The V and J ends lost 7 bases and 1 base respectively, with 10 bases between them. Germline CDR1 is MNHEY and CDR2 is SVGAGI. DNA of the CDR3: TGTGCCAGCACCACGACAGGGAACACTGAAGCTTTCTTT. This codes for CASTTTGNTEAFF.

The chain recombines TRBV7-2 with TRBJ2-3, with 11 bases fitting TRBD1. The germline CDR1 and CDR2 sequences are SGHTA and FQGNSA. The CDR3 has 16 amino acids. The trim removed 5 bases at V and 4 bases at J, leaving 8 bases unmatched. CDR3 nucleotides: TGTGCCAGCAGCCTCGGACAGGGGGCTATCGCAGATACGCAGTATTTT. Translating it yields CASSLGQGAIADTQYF.

The chain couples TRBV5-8 to TRBJ1-5; D not resolved. The CDR3 totals 15 residues. Trimming removed 0 bases from V and 2 bases from J, with 9 bases in between. Germline values: CDR1 SGHTS, CDR2 YDEGEE. CDR3 sequence reads: CASSLGELGNQPQHF. DNA for the CDR3: TGTGCCAGCAGCTTGGGGGAATTGGGCAATCAGCCCCAGCATTTT.

The rearrangement joins TRBV9 to TRBJ2-1; D is possibly TRBD1 or TRBD2 (5 bases each). V lost 3 bases and J 0 bases, leaving 13 bases between the germline ends. Germline V gene data show CDR1 as SGDLS and CDR2 as YYNGEE. The CDR3 is 16 residues long. Written as DNA, the CDR3 is TGTGCCAGCAGCGCTCCGGGACCGTCCTCCTACAATGAGCAGTTCTTC. Translating gives CASSAPGPSSYNEQFF.

V usage is TRBV29-1 and J usage is TRBJ1-5; TRBD1 might be the D (5 bases). Trimming pared 6 bases from V and 6 bases from J, leaving 15 bases between. The CDR3 length is 13 residues. CDR1 SQVTM and CDR2 ANQGSEA come from the germline V gene. CDR3 in DNA: TGCAGCGTCGGGGCGTCGAGGAGTCAGCCCCAGCATTTT. As protein: CSVGASRSQPQHF.

The chain carries TRBV29-1 and TRBJ2-7; no clear D. CDR1 and CDR2 (germline): SQVTM, ANQGSEA. CDR3 length: 13 amino acids. V dropped 4 bases and J dropped 3 bases, with 13 bases sitting between them. DNA of the CDR3: TGCAGCGTTGGTTCTGGCTTGGTCTACGAGCAGTACTTC. Its protein is CSVGSGLVYEQYF.

On this clone itself: At one end, the junction sequence differs from germline, possibly due to a read error. The J gene is TRBJ2-3, the V gene TRBV29-1; D gene uncertain. Looked up from germline, CDR1 is SQVTM and CDR2 is ANQGSEA. This CDR3 is 12 amino acids long. CDR3 sequence (DNA): TGCAGCTTTGACTCCGTCACAGATACGCAGTATTTT. Residues: CSFDSVTDTQYF.